What follows is one T cell receptor (beta chain) and its context. As yet, its antigen is unknown. The PCR contained 60 Vbeta and 13 Jbeta primers. Sequencing used immunoSEQ multiplex PCR; TCRdb keeps in-frame clones, though not all of them. In the table there are roughly 150,000 clones, roughly four fifths of which are singletons. The data stem from a study of cytomegalovirus exposure and HLA in healthy donors. For the study at large: From approximately 170 million T cells, an earlier analysis saw roughly 100 million unique TCR beta sequences.

Study-wide results and limits: Researchers catalogued about 150 TCR beta chains as cytomegalovirus-associated. According to a later analysis, donors in an Asian-associated ancestry cluster reportedly had fewer N-insertions than the roughly 720-donor mean.

CDR3 length: 16 amino acids. Looked up from germline, CDR1 is SGHNT and CDR2 is YYREEE (reference sequence). V lost 5 bases and J lost 2, with 18 bases in between. Healthy bone marrow donors made up the donors. Sequenced input: PBMCs. The rearrangement joins TRBV5-4 to TRBJ2-3; D might be TRBD1 (6 bases). This TCR was recovered from a woman aged 18-30 years in good health and CMV-seronegative. CDR3 in amino acids: CASSRDPRTDTDTQYF. CDR3 nucleotide sequence: TGTGCCAGCAGTCGGGACCCCCGGACAGACACAGATACGCAGTATTTT.